The source of this TCR beta chain is a study of shared clonotypes between healthy human individuals. Study overall: Each donor contributed plates that comprised three CD4 naive, three CD4 memory, two CD8 naive and one CD8 memory.

This clone has just one count. Profiling relied on immunoSEQ multiplex PCR, and the TCRdb table lists in-frame clones only, not all of them. The table has 2.3 million or so clones, approximately 93% seen once. None of the donors, who were healthy HIV-negative adults, had recently had acute infections or vaccinations. From CD4+ cells came CD45RA+ naive and CD45RA-negative memory subsets. Per the germline V gene, CDR1 is MGHRA and CDR2 is YSYEKL. The CDR3 length is 16 residues. The V end was cut by 0 bases, the J end by 2 bases, with 14 bases between. This chain joins TRBV4-1 and TRBJ2-7; D possibly corresponds to TRBD2 (6 bases). This receptor was taken from a man aged 18 to 35 in good health. Some clones in this sample may be carry-over from other donors' samples. Specimen: naive CD4+ T cells from PBMCs. Subset noted: CD45RA+ positively selected. CDR3 sequence reads: CASSQDHVGRAYEQYF. CDR3 DNA sequence: TGCGCCAGCAGCCAAGATCATGTCGGGAGAGCCTACGAGCAGTACTTC.